This T cell receptor (beta chain) was obtained from a study of CD4 T cells in relation to SARS-CoV-2 and coronaviruses. Study summary: Convalescent patients were under ten males and 4 females; two were Hispanic. Study-level points and caveats: In around 67% of donors, memory CD4+ clonotypes crossrecognized SARS-CoV-2 and at least one common cold coronavirus spike.

Worth noting for this clone: Antigen unknown.

Uncultured naive and memory CD4+ T cells supplied DNA for deep TCR-beta sequencing. Clones were sequenced by immunoSEQ multiplex PCR, and TCRdb holds only the in-frame ones, with some missing. This sample has tens of thousands of clones, with about 90% found just once. CD4 enrichment then naive enrichment separated naive from memory CD4+ cells. V was clipped by 0 bases and J by 3 bases; unmatched bases: 2. The germline CDR1 and CDR2 sequences are GTSNPN and SVGIG (reference sequence). This CDR3 has 15 amino acids. The origin of this receptor is an adult with COVID-19. Material for sequencing was naive CD4+ T cells from PBMCs. Subset noted: naive CD4+ T cells isolated by negative enrichment. The V call is TRBV30, the J call TRBJ2-3; TRBD2 matches 11 bases. CDR3 amino acids: CAWSVGTSGTDTQYF. For the CDR3, the DNA is TGTGCCTGGAGTGTGGGGACTAGCGGAACAGATACGCAGTATTTT.